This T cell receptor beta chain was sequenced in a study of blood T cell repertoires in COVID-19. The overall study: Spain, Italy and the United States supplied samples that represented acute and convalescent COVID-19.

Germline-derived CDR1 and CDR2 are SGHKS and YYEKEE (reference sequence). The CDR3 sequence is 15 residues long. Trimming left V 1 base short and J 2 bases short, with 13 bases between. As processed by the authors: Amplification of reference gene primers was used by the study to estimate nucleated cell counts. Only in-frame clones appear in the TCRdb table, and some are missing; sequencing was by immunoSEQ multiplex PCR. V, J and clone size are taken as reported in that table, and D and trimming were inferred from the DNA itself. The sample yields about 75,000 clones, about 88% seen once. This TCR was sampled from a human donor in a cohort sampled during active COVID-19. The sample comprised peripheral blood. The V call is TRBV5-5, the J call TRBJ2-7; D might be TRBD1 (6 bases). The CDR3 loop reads CASSLRTGPTYEQYF. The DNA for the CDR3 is TGTGCCAGCAGCTTGAGAACAGGGCCGACCTACGAGCAGTACTTC.